The 22 T cell receptor beta chains below all came from one sample that was sequenced in a study of cytotoxic CD8 clonotypes in ibrutinib-treated CLL. Clones were read by immunoSEQ multiplex PCR, and TCRdb kept only the in-frame ones, dropping some. The table includes some 160,000 clones, about four fifths detected once. Specimen: PBMCs, collected after 12 months of ibrutinib treatment. These receptors all stem from a human donor with chronic lymphocytic leukemia.

The V and J genes are TRBV4-1 and TRBJ2-5; the match to TRBD1 covers 7 bases. Losses at the gene ends were 4 bases for V and 4 bases for J; bases not matched to a gene: 12. CDR3 size: 16 residues. CDR1 is MGHRA, CDR2 YSYEKL, per germline. The CDR3 DNA reads TGCGCCAGCAGCCCTAATAGGGGACAGCAGCGAGAGACCCAGTACTTC. Encoded protein: CASSPNRGQQRETQYF.

J is TRBJ2-2 and V is TRBV2; 11 nucleotides align to TRBD2. This CDR3 is 15 amino acids long. Germline V gene data show CDR1 as SNHLY and CDR2 as FYNNEI. After removal of 2 bases from V and 13 bases from J, the junction contained 9 bases not matched to a gene. CDR3 in DNA: TGTGCCAGCAGTGAACATGCGACTAGCGGGGAGGGGCTGTTTTTT. The encoded protein is CASSEHATSGEGLFF. Filled out from reference TRBV2 and TRBJ2-2, the complete variable domain reads EPEVTQTPSHQVTQMGQEVILRCVPISNHLYFYWYRQILGQKVEFLVSFYNNEISEKSEIFDDQFSVERPDGSNFTLKIRSTKLEDSAMYFCASSEHATSGEGLFFGEGSRLTVL.

This chain links TRBV2 with TRBJ1-5; D not resolved. Trimming took 3 bases from V and 4 from J, leaving 10 bases between them. The germline V gene has CDR1 SNHLY and CDR2 FYNNEI. This CDR3 comprises 14 residues. CDR3 amino acids: CASSEAPANQPQHF. CDR3 DNA: TGTGCCAGCAGTGAGGCGCCAGCAAATCAGCCCCAGCATTTT.

The chain uses TRBV10-3 and TRBJ1-1; TRBD1 is a possible D gene (6 bases). V gave up 7 bases and J gave up 4 bases, with 16 bases separating them. This CDR3 has 14 residues. Germline CDR1 and CDR2: ENHRY and SYGVKD. Written as DNA, the CDR3 is TGTGCCATCACCATGCAGGGGATTGGCACTGAAGCTTTCTTT. Encoded protein: CAITMQGIGTEAFF.

V and J are TRBV10-3 and TRBJ2-5; 16 bases align to TRBD2. This CDR3 is built from 18 residues. Germline V gene lookup returns CDR1 ENHRY and CDR2 SYGVKD. J was trimmed by 1 base and V by 4 bases; bases with no gene match: 6. The CDR3, as DNA: TGTGCCATCAGTGCAGGGACTAGCGGGAGGGCCTCCCAAGAGACCCAGTACTTC. Protein product: CAISAGTSGRASQETQYF.

The chain recombines TRBV19 with TRBJ1-5, with 10 nucleotides matching TRBD1. The CDR3 covers 13 residues. Germline assignment: CDR1 LNHDA and CDR2 SQIVND (reference sequence). Trimming took 5 bases from V and 8 from J; bases not matched to a gene: 3. CDR3 amino acids: CASSRQGAEPQHF. CDR3 coding DNA: TGTGCCAGTAGTCGACAGGGGGCTGAGCCCCAGCATTTT.

The rearrangement links TRBV15 to TRBJ2-5; TRBD1 matches at 9 bases. Germline V lookup: CDR1 LNHNV, CDR2 YYDKDF (reference sequence). The CDR3 consists of 18 residues. With V trimmed by 0 bases and J by 5 bases, 13 bases remained unmatched. The CDR3 region is CATSREGGGQGLLETQYF. CDR3 coding DNA: TGTGCCACCAGCAGAGAGGGTGGGGGACAGGGCCTCCTTGAGACCCAGTACTTC. Full variable domain (rest looked up from reference TRBV15 and TRBJ2-5): DAMVIQNPRYQVTQFGKPVTLSCSQTLNHNVMYWYQQKSSQAPKLLFHYYDKDFNNEADTPDNFQSRRPNTSFCFLDIRSPGLGDTAMYLCATSREGGGQGLLETQYFGPGTRLLVL.

The chain is built from TRBV5-8 and TRBJ2-7; D is perhaps TRBD1 or TRBD2 (5 bases each). CDR3 length equals 16 residues. V was trimmed by 4 bases and J by 0 bases, leaving 17 bases between them. Germline CDR1 SGHTS, CDR2 YDEGEE. This CDR3 is CASSPVGGEGSYEQYF. The CDR3 DNA reads as TGTGCCAGCAGCCCGGTTGGGGGAGAGGGCTCCTACGAGCAGTACTTC.

Turning to this clone: The junction shows a germline mismatch at one end, possibly a read error. V is TRBV5-4 and J is TRBJ1-2; TRBD1 might be the D (5 bases). The CDR3 consists of 12 residues. Germline CDR1 is SGHNT and CDR2 is YYREEE (reference sequence). In nucleotides, the CDR3 is TGTGCCAGCAGCCAAGACCAGGGTCTTTCAGACTTC. Its protein is CASSQDQGLSDF.

The chain uses TRBV6-4 and TRBJ2-5, with 7 bases that match TRBD1. The germline gives CDR1 MRHNA, CDR2 SNTAGT. CDR3 length: 15 amino acids. V dropped 7 bases and J dropped 1; count of bases not matched to a gene: 9. CDR3 in amino acids: CASNNLTGSQETQYF. In nucleotides, the CDR3 is TGTGCCAGCAACAACCTGACAGGGTCCCAAGAGACCCAGTACTTC.

The chain has TRBV6-4 and TRBJ1-1, with D possibly matching TRBD1 (6 bases). The germline V gene encodes CDR1 MRHNA and CDR2 SNTAGT. Trimming pared 4 bases from V and 3 bases from J, leaving 12 bases between. The CDR3 is 14 amino acids. CDR3 nucleotides: TGTGCCAGCAGTGGGTGGGGGCCGGACACTGAAGCTTTCTTT. Residues: CASSGWGPDTEAFF.

CDR3 sequence reads: CASSRGGSYGYTF. For the CDR3, the DNA is TGTGCCAGCAGCCGAGGGGGCAGCTATGGCTACACCTTC. This sequence joins TRBV27 and TRBJ1-2; 7 bases are shared with TRBD1. The germline gives CDR1 MNHEY, CDR2 SMNVEV (reference sequence). With V trimmed by 6 bases and J by 4 bases, 5 bases remained unmatched. The CDR3 is 13 amino acids.

In nucleotides, the CDR3 is TGTGCCAGCTCAAGGGTAACAGGGGATGGCTACACCTTC. This translates into CASSRVTGDGYTF. J is TRBJ1-2 and V is TRBV18; 7 nucleotides align to TRBD1. The germline CDR1 and CDR2 sequences are KGHSH and LQKENI. This CDR3 spans 13 amino acids. V dropped 5 bases and J dropped 6; count of bases not matched to a gene: 6.

The chain is built from TRBV10-3 and TRBJ2-1; D perhaps matches TRBD1 (6 bases). This CDR3 spans 13 amino acids. Germline assignment: CDR1 ENHRY and CDR2 SYGVKD. The V end lost 9 bases, the J end lost 10 bases, and 19 bases lay between the germline ends. The CDR3 DNA is TGTGCCATATCGACGGGTGGGGGCAGAGAGCAGTTCTTC. Protein sequence: CAISTGGGREQFF.

CDR3 sequence (DNA): TGCAGCGTTGCTACGAGGGGGGGCCGCCTCTCTGGGGCCAACGTCCTGACTTTC. This translates into CSVATRGGRLSGANVLTF. The gene calls are TRBV29-1 and TRBJ2-6; possible D gene TRBD2, 7 bases. The CDR3 totals 18 residues. Germline CDR1 reads SQVTM; CDR2 reads ANQGSEA. With 4 bases removed from V and 0 bases from J, the gap between germline ends came to 19 bases. The entire variable domain, with the rest obtained from reference TRBV29-1 and TRBJ2-6, is as follows: SAVISQKPSRDICQRGTSLTIQCQVDSQVTMMFWYRQQPGQSLTLIATANQGSEATYESGFVIDKFPISRPNLTFSTLTVSNMSPEDSSIYLCSVATRGGRLSGANVLTFGAGSRLTVL.

The genes are TRBV4-3 and TRBJ2-3; D is perhaps TRBD1 or TRBD2 (5 bases each). V lost 0 bases and J 6 bases, leaving 13 bases between the germline ends. The CDR3 length is 15 residues. CDR1 is LGHNA, CDR2 YSLEER, per germline. This chain's CDR3 is CASSQESSWGDTQYF. The DNA for the CDR3 is TGCGCCAGCAGCCAAGAATCCAGTTGGGGGGATACGCAGTATTTT.

The genes are TRBV9 and TRBJ2-2; D ambiguous. V was clipped by 5 bases and J by 7 bases, with 12 bases between them. This CDR3 region has 13 residues. Germline V gene sequence: CDR1 SGDLS, CDR2 YYNGEE. CDR3 bases: TGTGCCAGCAGTGAAATCCTGGTCGGGGAGCTGTTTTTT. Its translation: CASSEILVGELFF.

The chain uses TRBV7-3 and TRBJ2-1, with D maybe TRBD2 (6 bases). CDR3 size: 15 residues. V was shortened by 2 bases and J by 5 bases, with 13 bases between the two germline ends. Germline CDR1 is SGHTA and CDR2 is FQGTGA. CDR3 region: CASSLDSGVHNEQFF. The CDR3 coding sequence is TGTGCCAGCAGCTTAGATAGCGGAGTACACAATGAGCAGTTCTTC.

The rearrangement uses TRBV2 and TRBJ1-4; 9 nucleotides line up with TRBD1. The CDR3 has 14 residues. Germline CDR1 SNHLY, CDR2 FYNNEI. J lost 8 bases, V lost 3 bases, and 4 bases had no gene match. CDR3 nucleotides: TGTGCCAGCAGTGACCACAGGGGGCTGGAAAAACTGTTTTTT. Its protein product is CASSDHRGLEKLFF.

This clone has just one count. The CDR3, as DNA: TGTGCCACCAAAAAGGACAGGGGCAATGAGCAGTTCTTC. Amino acid sequence: CATKKDRGNEQFF. J is TRBJ2-1 and V is TRBV18; 9 bases match TRBD1. V was clipped by 10 bases and J by 6 bases; unmatched bases: 7. This CDR3 contains 13 residues. Germline CDR1 and CDR2: KGHSH and LQKENI.

The rearrangement uses TRBV6-5 and TRBJ1-1, with unresolved D. The germline V gene encodes CDR1 MNHEY and CDR2 SVGAGI. The V end was cut by 3 bases, the J end by 0 bases, with 11 bases between. CDR3 length: 15 residues. The CDR3 protein is CASSYRTLMNTEAFF. The CDR3 DNA reads TGTGCCAGCAGTTATCGGACCTTGATGAACACTGAAGCTTTCTTT.

This clone was found a few times. The chain joins TRBV7-2 to TRBJ1-2; perhaps TRBD1 as D (5 bases). This CDR3 is 14 amino acids long. Looked up from germline, CDR1 is SGHTA and CDR2 is FQGNSA. V was cut by 5 bases and J by 13 bases, with 23 bases left in between. As DNA, the CDR3 is TGTGCCAGCAGCCAAGTTCGGGGCAGGTTTGCACCCACCTTC. It specifies CASSQVRGRFAPTF.